This entry features one T cell receptor (beta chain) sequence. Deletions cut 6 bases from V and 1 base from J, with 10 bases between. CDR3 length equals 14 residues. Per germline, CDR1 MNHNS and CDR2 SASEGT. This sample stems from a study of T cell changes during pregnancy in multiple sclerosis. Clones were read by immunoSEQ multiplex PCR, and TCRdb kept only the in-frame ones, dropping some. The table shows approximately 50,000 clones, with roughly nine tenths occurring only once. The specimen comprised CD4+ T cells from peripheral blood mononuclear cells, sampled after pregnancy. The TCR comes from a female donor with multiple sclerosis, enrolled in a pregnancy study. This chain links TRBV6-1 with TRBJ1-5; no firm D call. The CDR3 sequence is CASRAGISNQPQHF. The CDR3 DNA sequence: TGTGCCAGCAGGGCAGGAATAAGCAATCAGCCCCAGCATTTT.